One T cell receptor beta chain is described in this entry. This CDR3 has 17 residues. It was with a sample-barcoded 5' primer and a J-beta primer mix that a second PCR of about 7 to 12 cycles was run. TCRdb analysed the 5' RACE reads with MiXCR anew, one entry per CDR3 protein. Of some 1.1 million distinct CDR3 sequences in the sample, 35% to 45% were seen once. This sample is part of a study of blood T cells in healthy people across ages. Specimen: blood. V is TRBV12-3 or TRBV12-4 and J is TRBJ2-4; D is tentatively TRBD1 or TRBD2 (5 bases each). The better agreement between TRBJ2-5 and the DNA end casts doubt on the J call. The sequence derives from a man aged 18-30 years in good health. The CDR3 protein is CASSPPWDQRGQETQYF. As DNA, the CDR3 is TGTGCCAGCAGTCCCCCTTGGGACCAACGGGGCCAAGAGACCCAGTACTTC.